This note documents a single TCR beta chain sequence. The clone's antigen remains unknown. Within one base of it there is no much larger clone, and no base qualities were kept. These data come from a study of T cells after somatic rescue of genetic block (dated by TCRdb to 2020 to 2022). Concerning the study at large: What the study looked at was long-term robustness, specifically in a T-cell system that came about through somatic rescue of a genetic block in T-cell development.

Compared with germline, V lacks 7 bases and J lacks 0 bases; bases without a gene match: 0. In the germline V gene (reference sequence), CDR1 corresponds to MNHNY and CDR2 to SVGAGI. The CDR3 starts with the cysteine, ends with the phenylalanine, and has 14 residues. Only the CDR3 portion is preserved as DNA: 42 bases, with reading frame beginning at the first base. Libraries were made using the immunoSEQ multiplex PCR assay. TCRdb re-hosts the immuneACCESS table, in-frame sequences only. Its copies lack some clones; in the studies checked, an unresolved V gene accounts for under half of them, and the cause for the rest is not known. The sample table holds roughly 58,000 clones, of which more than 90% were seen once. Approximately 0.07% of the sample is held by the ten biggest clonotypes.

The sequencing input was peripheral blood mononuclear cells (PBMCs). Here the chain combines TRBV6-6 and TRBJ2-1; the central 10 bases match TRBD2. The receptor comes from a child in the first two years of life. The CDR3 loop reads CASTSGSSYNEQFF. The DNA is as follows: TGTGCCAGCACTAGCGGGAGCTCCTACAATGAGCAGTTCTTC.